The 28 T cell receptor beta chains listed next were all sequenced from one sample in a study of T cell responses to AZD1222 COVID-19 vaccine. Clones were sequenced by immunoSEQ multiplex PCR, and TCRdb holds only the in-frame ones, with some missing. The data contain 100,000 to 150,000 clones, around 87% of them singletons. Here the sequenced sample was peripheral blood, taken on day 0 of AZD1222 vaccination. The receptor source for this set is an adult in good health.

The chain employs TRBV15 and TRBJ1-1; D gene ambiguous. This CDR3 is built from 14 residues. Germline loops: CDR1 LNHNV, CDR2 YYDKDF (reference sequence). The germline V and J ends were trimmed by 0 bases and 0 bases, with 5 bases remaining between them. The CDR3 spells CATSRDRVNTEAFF. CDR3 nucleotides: TGTGCCACCAGCAGAGATAGGGTGAACACTGAAGCTTTCTTT.

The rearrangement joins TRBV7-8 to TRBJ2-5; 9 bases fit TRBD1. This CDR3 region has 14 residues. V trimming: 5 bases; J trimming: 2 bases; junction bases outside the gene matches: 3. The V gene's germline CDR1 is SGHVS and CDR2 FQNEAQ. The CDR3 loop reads CASSLGQGQETQYF. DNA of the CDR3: TGTGCCAGCAGCCTCGGACAGGGGCAAGAGACCCAGTACTTC.

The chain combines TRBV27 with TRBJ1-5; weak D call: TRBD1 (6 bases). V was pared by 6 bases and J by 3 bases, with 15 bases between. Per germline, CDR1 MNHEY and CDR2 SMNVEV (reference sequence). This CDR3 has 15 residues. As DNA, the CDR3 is TGTGCCAGCAGCTTGAGGGGGGGGATCAATCAGCCCCAGCATTTT. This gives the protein CASSLRGGINQPQHF.

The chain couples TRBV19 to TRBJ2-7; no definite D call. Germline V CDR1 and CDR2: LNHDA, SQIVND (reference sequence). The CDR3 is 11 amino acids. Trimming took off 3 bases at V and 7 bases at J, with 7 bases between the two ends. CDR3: CASSISGEQYF. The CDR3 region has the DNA TGTGCCAGTAGTATCTCTGGGGAGCAGTACTTC.

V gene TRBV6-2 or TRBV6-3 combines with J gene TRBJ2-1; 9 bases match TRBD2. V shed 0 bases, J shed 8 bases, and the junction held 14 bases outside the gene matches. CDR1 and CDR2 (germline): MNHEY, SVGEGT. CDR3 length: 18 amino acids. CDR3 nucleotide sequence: TGTGCCAGCAGTTACTCGTTATCTAGCGGGACCCAGGGGGATGAGCAGTTCTTC. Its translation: CASSYSLSSGTQGDEQFF.

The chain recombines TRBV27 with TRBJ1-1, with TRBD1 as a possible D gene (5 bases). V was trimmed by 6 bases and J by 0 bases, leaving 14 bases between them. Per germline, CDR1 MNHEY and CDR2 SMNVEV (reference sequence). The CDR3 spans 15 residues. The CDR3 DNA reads TGTGCCAGCAGCCGATTGACAGCCATGAACACTGAAGCTTTCTTT. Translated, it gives CASSRLTAMNTEAFF.

CDR3: CASSPRDRVSAFF. In nucleotides, the CDR3 is TGTGCCAGCAGCCCCCGGGACAGGGTGTCAGCTTTCTTT. This chain connects TRBV7-8 to TRBJ1-1, with TRBD1 matching 9 bases. With 5 bases clipped from V and 10 bases from J, the junction kept 8 bases outside the gene matches. Per the germline V gene, CDR1 is SGHVS and CDR2 is FQNEAQ. This CDR3 contains 13 residues.

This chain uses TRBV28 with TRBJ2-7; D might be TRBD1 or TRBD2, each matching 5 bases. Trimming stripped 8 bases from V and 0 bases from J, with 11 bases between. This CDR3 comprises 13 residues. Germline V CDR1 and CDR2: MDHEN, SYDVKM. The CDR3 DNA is TGTGCCAGCGAGGGACGACCCTCCTACGAGCAGTACTTC. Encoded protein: CASEGRPSYEQYF.

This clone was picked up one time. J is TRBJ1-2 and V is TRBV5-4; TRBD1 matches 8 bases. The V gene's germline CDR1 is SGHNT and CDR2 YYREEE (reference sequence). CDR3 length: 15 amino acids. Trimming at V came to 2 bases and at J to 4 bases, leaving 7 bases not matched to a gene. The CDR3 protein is CASSFETGARYGYTF. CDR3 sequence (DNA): TGTGCCAGCAGCTTTGAGACAGGGGCACGCTATGGCTACACCTTC.

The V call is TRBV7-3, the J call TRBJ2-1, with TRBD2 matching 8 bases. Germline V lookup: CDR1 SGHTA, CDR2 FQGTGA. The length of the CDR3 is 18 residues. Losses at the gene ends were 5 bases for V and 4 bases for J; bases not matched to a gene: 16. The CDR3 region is CASSVSRPGLGVYNEQFF. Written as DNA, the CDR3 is TGTGCCAGCAGCGTATCCCGACCGGGACTAGGGGTTTACAATGAGCAGTTCTTC. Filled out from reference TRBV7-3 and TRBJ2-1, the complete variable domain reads GAGVSQTPSNKVTEKGKYVELRCDPISGHTALYWYRQSLGQGPEFLIYFQGTGAADDSGLPNDRFFAVRPEGSVSTLKIQRTERGDSAVYLCASSVSRPGLGVYNEQFFGPGTRLTVL.

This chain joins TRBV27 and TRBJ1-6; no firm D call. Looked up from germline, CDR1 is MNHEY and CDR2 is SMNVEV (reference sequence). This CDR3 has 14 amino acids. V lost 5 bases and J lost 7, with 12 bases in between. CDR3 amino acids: CASSPRPINSPLHF. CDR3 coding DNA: TGTGCCAGCAGTCCGCGACCCATCAATTCACCCCTCCACTTT.

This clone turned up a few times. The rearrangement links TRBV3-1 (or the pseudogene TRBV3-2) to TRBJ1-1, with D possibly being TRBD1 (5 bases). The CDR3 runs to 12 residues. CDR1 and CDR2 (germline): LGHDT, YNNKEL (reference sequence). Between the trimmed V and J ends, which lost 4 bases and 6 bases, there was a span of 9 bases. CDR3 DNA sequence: TGTGCCAGCAGCCGAGCGGGGGCTGAAGCTTTCTTT. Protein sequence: CASSRAGAEAFF.

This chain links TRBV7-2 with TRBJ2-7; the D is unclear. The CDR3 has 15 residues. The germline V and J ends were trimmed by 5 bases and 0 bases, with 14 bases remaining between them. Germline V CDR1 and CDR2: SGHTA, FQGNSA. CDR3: CASSPTTLSSYEQYF. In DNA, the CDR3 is TGTGCCAGCAGCCCCACCACCCTTAGCTCCTACGAGCAGTACTTC.

This chain's CDR3 is CATSDFGTRGDTQYF. In DNA, the CDR3 is TGTGCCACCAGTGATTTCGGAACCCGAGGAGATACGCAGTATTTT. The chain links TRBV24-1 to TRBJ2-3; D is uncertain. The CDR3 is 15 amino acids. Germline V lookup: CDR1 KGHDR, CDR2 SFDVKD. Trimming removed 1 base at V and 5 bases at J, with 12 bases between.

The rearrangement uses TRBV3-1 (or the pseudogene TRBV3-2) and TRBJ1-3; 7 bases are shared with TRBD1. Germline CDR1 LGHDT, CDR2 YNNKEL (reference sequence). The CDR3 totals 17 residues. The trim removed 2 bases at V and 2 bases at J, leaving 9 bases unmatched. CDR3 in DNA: TGTGCCAGCAGCCAAAGCAGACAGGGTATCCCTGGAAACACCATATATTTT. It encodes CASSQSRQGIPGNTIYF.

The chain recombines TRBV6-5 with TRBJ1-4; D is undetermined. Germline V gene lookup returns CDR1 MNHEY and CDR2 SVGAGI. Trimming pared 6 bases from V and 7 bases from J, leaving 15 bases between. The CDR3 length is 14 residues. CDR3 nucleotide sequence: TGTGCCAGCAGCCTTTGGCAGCCGGGTGAAAAACTGTTTTTT. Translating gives CASSLWQPGEKLFF.

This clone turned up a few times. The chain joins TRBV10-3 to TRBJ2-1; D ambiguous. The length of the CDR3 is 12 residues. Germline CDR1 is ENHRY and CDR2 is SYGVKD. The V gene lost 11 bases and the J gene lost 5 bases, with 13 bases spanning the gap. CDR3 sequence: CAVYSSNNEQFF. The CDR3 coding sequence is TGTGCCGTCTATAGTAGTAACAATGAGCAGTTCTTC.

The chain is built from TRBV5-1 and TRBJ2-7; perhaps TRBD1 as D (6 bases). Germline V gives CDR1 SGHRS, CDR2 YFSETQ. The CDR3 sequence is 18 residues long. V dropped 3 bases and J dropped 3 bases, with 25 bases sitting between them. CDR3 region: CASSWFDRSPATNYEQYF. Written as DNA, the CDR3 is TGCGCCAGCAGCTGGTTTGACAGGTCACCAGCCACCAACTACGAGCAGTACTTC.

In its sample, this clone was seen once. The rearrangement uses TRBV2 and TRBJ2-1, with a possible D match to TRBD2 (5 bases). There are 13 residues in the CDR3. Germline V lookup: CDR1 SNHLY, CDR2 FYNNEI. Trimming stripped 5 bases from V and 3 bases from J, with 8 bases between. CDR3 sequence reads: CASSTRNYNEQFF. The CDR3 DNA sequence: TGTGCCAGCAGTACTAGGAACTACAATGAGCAGTTCTTC.

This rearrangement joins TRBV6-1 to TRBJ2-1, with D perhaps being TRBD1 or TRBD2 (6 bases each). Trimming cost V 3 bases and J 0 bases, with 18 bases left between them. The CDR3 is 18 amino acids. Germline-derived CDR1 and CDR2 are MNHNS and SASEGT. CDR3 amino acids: CASSERGAWGNSYNEQFF. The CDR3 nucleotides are TGTGCCAGCAGTGAGAGGGGGGCGTGGGGGAACTCCTACAATGAGCAGTTCTTC.

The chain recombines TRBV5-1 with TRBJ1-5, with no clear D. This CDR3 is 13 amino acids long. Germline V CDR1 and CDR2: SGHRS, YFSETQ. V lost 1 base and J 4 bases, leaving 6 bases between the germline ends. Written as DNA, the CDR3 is TGCGCCAGCAGCTTGAAGGGTAATCAGCCCCAGCATTTT. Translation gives CASSLKGNQPQHF.

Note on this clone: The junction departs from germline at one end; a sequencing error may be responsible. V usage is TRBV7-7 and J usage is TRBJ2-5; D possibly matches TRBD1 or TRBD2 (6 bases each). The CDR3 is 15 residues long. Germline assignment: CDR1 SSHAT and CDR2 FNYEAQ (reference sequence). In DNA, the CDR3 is TGTGCTAGCAGCTTAGATTGGGGGGCCGACGAGACCCAGTACTTC. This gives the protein CASSLDWGADETQYF.

CDR3 region: CATQTGADTQYF. CDR3 DNA sequence: TGTGCCACCCAGACAGGGGCAGATACGCAGTATTTT. The chain recombines TRBV2 with TRBJ2-3, with 8 bases identical to TRBD1. Losses at the gene ends were 10 bases for V and 4 bases for J; bases not matched to a gene: 4. This CDR3 is built from 12 residues. Per germline, CDR1 SNHLY and CDR2 FYNNEI.

This chain's CDR3 is CASSLAGDRINSPLHF. CDR3 nucleotides: TGCGCCAGCAGCTTGGCCGGGGACAGGATTAATTCACCCCTCCACTTT. The gene calls are TRBV5-1 and TRBJ1-6; 8 nucleotides match TRBD1. Trimming cost V 0 bases and J 6 bases; bases outside gene matches: 5. This CDR3 has 16 residues. CDR1 and CDR2 from the germline V gene are SGHRS and YFSETQ.

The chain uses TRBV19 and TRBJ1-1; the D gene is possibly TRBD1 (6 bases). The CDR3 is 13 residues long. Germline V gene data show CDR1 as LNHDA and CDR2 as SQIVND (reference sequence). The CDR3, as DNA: TGTGCAGTATTTGGCAGGGGACGGACTGAAGCTTTCTTT. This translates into CAVFGRGRTEAFF. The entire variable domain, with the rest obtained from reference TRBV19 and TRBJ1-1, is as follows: DGGITQSPKYLFRKEGQNVTLSCEQNLNHDAMYWYRQDPGQGLRLIYYSQIVNDFQKGDIAEGYSVSREKKESFPLTVTSAQKNPTAFYLCAVFGRGRTEAFFGQGTRLTVV.

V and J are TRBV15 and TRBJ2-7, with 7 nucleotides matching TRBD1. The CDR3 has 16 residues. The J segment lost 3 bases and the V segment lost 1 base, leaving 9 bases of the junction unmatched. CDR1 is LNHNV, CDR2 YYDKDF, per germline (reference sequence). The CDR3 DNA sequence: TGTGCCACCAGCAGAGTATTGAGGGACAGAAACTACGAGCAGTACTTC. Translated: CATSRVLRDRNYEQYF.

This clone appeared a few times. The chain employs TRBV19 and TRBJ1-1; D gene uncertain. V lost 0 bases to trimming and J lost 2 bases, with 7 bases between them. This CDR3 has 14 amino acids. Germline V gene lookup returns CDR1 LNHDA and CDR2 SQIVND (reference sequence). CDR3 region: CASSIEFANTEAFF. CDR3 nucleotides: TGTGCCAGTAGTATAGAGTTCGCCAACACTGAAGCTTTCTTT.

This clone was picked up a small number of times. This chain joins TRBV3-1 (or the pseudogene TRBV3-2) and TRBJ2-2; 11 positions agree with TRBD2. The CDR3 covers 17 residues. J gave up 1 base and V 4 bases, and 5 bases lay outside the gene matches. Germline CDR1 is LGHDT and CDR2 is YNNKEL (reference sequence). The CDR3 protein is CASSLRTSGLNTGELFF. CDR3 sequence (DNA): TGTGCCAGCAGCCTCCGGACTAGCGGGCTGAACACCGGGGAGCTGTTTTTT.